This TCR beta chain derives from a study of vaccination and CD4 T cells after COVID-19. Study-wide context: Stimulation used overlapping spike peptides from SARS-CoV-2, HCoV-NL63, HCoV-OC43 and HCoV-229E.

This clonotype has just a few counts. Its antigen is undetermined. This CDR3 spans 14 amino acids. The germline V gene has CDR1 SGHAT and CDR2 FQNNGV. Trimming took off 1 base at V and 3 bases at J, with 7 bases between the two ends. Sequenced with the Oncomine TCR Beta short-read assay was DNA taken from cultured CD4+ T cells. MiXCR, applied by TCRdb to the PCR reads, yields one record per CDR3 protein. The sample records roughly 20,000 distinct CDR3 sequences, around 28% being singletons. Treatment of the sample: approximately 11-day PBMC culture with coronavirus spike peptide pools or control peptides (ViraFEST assay).

Sequencing used cultured CD4+ T cells from blood. The genes are TRBV11-2 and TRBJ2-1; no definite D call. This sequence was found in a human donor with COVID-19. CDR3 protein: CASSLVALYNEQFF. The DNA for the CDR3 is TGTGCCAGCAGCTTAGTGGCCCTCTACAATGAGCAGTTCTTC.